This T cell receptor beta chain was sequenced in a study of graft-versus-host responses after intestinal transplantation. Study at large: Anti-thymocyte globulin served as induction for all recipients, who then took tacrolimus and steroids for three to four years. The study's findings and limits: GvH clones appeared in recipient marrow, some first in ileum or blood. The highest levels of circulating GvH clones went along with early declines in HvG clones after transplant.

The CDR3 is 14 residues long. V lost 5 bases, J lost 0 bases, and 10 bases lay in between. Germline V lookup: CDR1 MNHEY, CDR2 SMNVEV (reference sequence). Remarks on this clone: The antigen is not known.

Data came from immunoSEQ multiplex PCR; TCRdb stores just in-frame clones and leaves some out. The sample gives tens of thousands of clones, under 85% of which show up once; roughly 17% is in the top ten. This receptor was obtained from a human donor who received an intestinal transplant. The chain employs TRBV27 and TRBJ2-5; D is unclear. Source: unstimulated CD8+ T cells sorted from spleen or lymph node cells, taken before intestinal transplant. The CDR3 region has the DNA TGTGCCAGCAGTCCTTATAGCCACCAAGAGACCCAGTACTTC. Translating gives CASSPYSHQETQYF.